The source of this T cell receptor (beta chain) is a study of blood T cell repertoires in COVID-19. In the original processing: The assay estimated nucleated cells by amplifying reference gene primers. Data came from immunoSEQ multiplex PCR; TCRdb stores just in-frame clones and leaves some out. The V and J calls and clone size come from that table; D and trimming were worked out from the DNA. The table includes under 300,000 clones, 65% to 85% detected once. Looked up from germline, CDR1 is SNHLY and CDR2 is FYNNEI. The CDR3 length is 10 residues. V lost 4 bases to trimming and J lost 4 bases, with 2 bases between them.

The chain links TRBV2 to TRBJ2-7; D gene unclear. The sample consisted of peripheral blood. The receptor was isolated from a woman in her 40s who had recovered from COVID-19. The CDR3 is CASSAYEQYF. CDR3 in DNA: TGTGCCAGCAGTGCGTACGAGCAGTACTTC. Full variable domain (missing parts from reference TRBV2 and TRBJ2-7): EPEVTQTPSHQVTQMGQEVILRCVPISNHLYFYWYRQILGQKVEFLVSFYNNEISEKSEIFDDQFSVERPDGSNFTLKIRSTKLEDSAMYFCASSAYEQYFGPGTRLTVT.